These 27 T cell receptor beta chains were all obtained from the same sample, sequenced in a study of blood T cell repertoires in COVID-19. Only in-frame clones appear in the TCRdb table, and some are missing; sequencing was by immunoSEQ multiplex PCR. Of about 410,000 clones listed, roughly 90% are singletons. Sequencing was carried out using peripheral blood. These receptors were collected from a woman aged 35 to 49 with COVID-19, enrolled during active disease.

The genes are TRBV9 and TRBJ1-3, with D hard to call. Trimming removed 0 bases at V and 0 bases at J, with 10 bases between. Germline V lookup: CDR1 SGDLS, CDR2 YYNGEE. This CDR3 has 16 amino acids. The CDR3 spells CASSVGKGVSGNTIYF. The CDR3 DNA reads TGTGCCAGCAGCGTAGGGAAAGGAGTCTCTGGAAACACCATATATTTT.

V usage is TRBV6-6 and J usage is TRBJ2-7; 8 bases agree with TRBD2. The CDR3 has 15 residues. Germline V CDR1 and CDR2: MNHNY, SVGAGI (reference sequence). Trimming took 0 bases from V and 3 from J; bases not matched to a gene: 4. CDR3 DNA: TGTGCCAGCAGTTACTCAACTAGCGGAGGCTACGAGCAGTACTTC. Residues: CASSYSTSGGYEQYF.

The chain combines TRBV5-6 with TRBJ2-5, with a weak D call TRBD2 (5 bases). The CDR3 is 13 residues long. Germline CDR1 and CDR2: SGHDT and YYEEEE. Trimming left V 0 bases short and J 7 bases short, with 10 bases between. Here the CDR3 reads CASSLGLYGTQYF. In nucleotides, the CDR3 is TGTGCCAGCAGCTTGGGACTATATGGGACCCAGTACTTC.

The genes are TRBV10-3 and TRBJ1-1; D unresolved. Trimming left V 4 bases short and J 8 bases short, with 11 bases between. Germline values: CDR1 ENHRY, CDR2 SYGVKD. The length of the CDR3 is 12 residues. DNA of the CDR3: TGTGCCATCAGTGGGGGAGGCCAGGAAGCTTTCTTT. Translated, it gives CAISGGGQEAFF.

The chain links TRBV5-1 to TRBJ2-5; the D gene is possibly TRBD1 (5 bases). CDR1 is SGHRS, CDR2 YFSETQ, per germline. Trimming left V 0 bases short and J 5 bases short, with 17 bases between. CDR3 length equals 16 residues. CDR3 nucleotide sequence: TGCGCCAGCAGCTTGGGGGGCTTTCTGACCCCCGAGACCCAGTACTTC. Translating gives CASSLGGFLTPETQYF.

The genes are TRBV7-2 and TRBJ1-2; 8 nucleotides line up with TRBD1. The CDR3 sequence is 14 residues long. In germline, CDR1 is SGHTA, CDR2 FQGNSA. Losses at the gene ends were 5 bases for V and 4 bases for J; bases not matched to a gene: 6. The CDR3 nucleotides read TGTGCCAGCAGCCCGAGACAGGGGAGCTATGGCTACACCTTC. Protein sequence: CASSPRQGSYGYTF. Using reference TRBV7-2 and TRBJ1-2 for the parts outside the CDR3, the full variable domain is GAGVSQSPSNKVTEKGKDVELRCDPISGHTALYWYRQSLGQGLEFLIYFQGNSAPDKSGLPSDRFSAERTGGSVSTLTIQRTQQEDSAVYLCASSPRQGSYGYTFGSGTRLTVV.

This clone has only one observation. The chain joins TRBV3-1 (or the pseudogene TRBV3-2) to TRBJ2-5; 12 bases align to TRBD2. Germline V gives CDR1 LGHDT, CDR2 YNNKEL (reference sequence). J lost 6 bases, V lost 3 bases, and 8 bases had no gene match. CDR3 length equals 16 residues. CDR3 nucleotides: TGTGCCAGCAGCCATGAACTAGCGGGGGGTAGGAAGACCCAGTACTTC. Translating gives CASSHELAGGRKTQYF.

The V call is TRBV16, the J call TRBJ1-2; 10 bases fit TRBD1. Germline V gene lookup returns CDR1 KGHSY and CDR2 FQNENV. V gave up 5 bases and J gave up 5 bases; unmatched junction bases: 11. The CDR3 consists of 16 residues. CDR3 nucleotides: TGTGCCAGCAGCTACAATCGCGGACAGGGGGAATATGGCTACACCTTC. This codes for CASSYNRGQGEYGYTF. Full variable domain (missing parts from reference TRBV16 and TRBJ1-2): GEEVAQTPKHLVRGEGQKAKLYCAPIKGHSYVFWYQQVLKNEFKFLISFQNENVFDETGMPKERFSAKCLPNSPCSLEIQATKLEDSAVYFCASSYNRGQGEYGYTFGSGTRLTVV.

The chain joins TRBV24-1 to TRBJ2-1, with a tentative D call TRBD1 (6 bases). The CDR3 spans 18 residues. CDR1 is KGHDR and CDR2 is SFDVKD in the germline V gene. V was pared by 4 bases and J by 4 bases, with 22 bases between. The CDR3 sequence: CATSDSSAGTPFYNEQFF. DNA of the CDR3: TGTGCCACCAGTGACTCCTCCGCCGGGACACCGTTTTACAATGAGCAGTTCTTC.

The sample holds a few counts of this clone. The V gene is TRBV19, the J gene TRBJ1-6; maybe TRBD1 (5 bases). Trimming took 0 bases from V and 10 from J, leaving 19 bases between them. CDR3 length: 17 residues. Germline V gives CDR1 LNHDA, CDR2 SQIVND (reference sequence). The DNA for the CDR3 is TGTGCCAGTAGTATAGAGCACGGCCGATGGGGGGGGTCACCCCTCCACTTT. As protein: CASSIEHGRWGGSPLHF.

This clone has only a few counts. The chain uses TRBV5-5 and TRBJ2-5, with D maybe TRBD1 (6 bases). Germline V gives CDR1 SGHKS, CDR2 YYEKEE (reference sequence). Trimming left V 4 bases short and J 1 base short, with 11 bases between. The CDR3 loop spans 14 amino acids. CDR3 in DNA: TGTGCCAGCAGCCCCTGGACAGTCCAAGAGACCCAGTACTTC. Residues: CASSPWTVQETQYF.

The gene calls are TRBV11-2 and TRBJ1-5; TRBD1 agrees at 8 bases. Germline V gene data show CDR1 as SGHAT and CDR2 as FQNNGV. This CDR3 has 14 residues. After removal of 5 bases from V and 7 bases from J, the junction contained 7 bases not matched to a gene. The CDR3 nucleotides read TGTGCCAGCAGCCTGGACAGGGACGGCCAGCCCCAGCATTTT. Encoded protein: CASSLDRDGQPQHF.

This rearrangement joins TRBV2 to TRBJ2-7; D possibly corresponds to TRBD2 (5 bases). The V and J ends lost 6 bases and 0 bases respectively, with 12 bases between them. Germline CDR1 reads SNHLY; CDR2 reads FYNNEI. The CDR3 consists of 14 residues. As DNA, the CDR3 is TGTGCCAGCAGATCGACTGGGAGCTCCTACGAGCAGTACTTC. It specifies CASRSTGSSYEQYF.

The chain has TRBV2 and TRBJ1-5; TRBD1 matches at 7 bases. The CDR3 extends over 13 amino acids. Germline V gives CDR1 SNHLY, CDR2 FYNNEI. The J segment lost 5 bases and the V segment lost 8 bases, leaving 6 bases of the junction unmatched. CDR3 loop: CASEGAQHQPQHF. The CDR3 DNA follows: TGTGCCAGCGAGGGGGCCCAACATCAGCCCCAGCATTTT.

The chain links TRBV28 to TRBJ1-1; D ambiguous. Trimming removed 4 bases at V and 1 base at J, with 7 bases between. CDR1 is MDHEN and CDR2 is SYDVKM in the germline V gene. This CDR3 spans 13 amino acids. The CDR3 protein is CASSYGPNTEAFF. The CDR3 DNA is TGTGCCAGCAGTTACGGTCCGAACACTGAAGCTTTCTTT. The full variable domain, with the rest looked up from reference TRBV28 and TRBJ1-1, is DVKVTQSSRYLVKRTGEKVFLECVQDMDHENMFWYRQDPGLGLRLIYFSYDVKMKEKGDIPEGYSVSREKKERFSLILESASTNQTSMYLCASSYGPNTEAFFGQGTRLTVV.

The chain recombines TRBV10-3 with TRBJ2-2, with 9 bases lining up with TRBD2. The CDR3 loop spans 15 amino acids. Germline values: CDR1 ENHRY, CDR2 SYGVKD. The J segment lost 6 bases and the V segment lost 4 bases, leaving 6 bases of the junction unmatched. The CDR3 region has the DNA TGTGCCATCAGTGGGGGCGGGAGGGCCCCCGGGGAGCTGTTTTTT. Amino acids: CAISGGGRAPGELFF.

V and J are TRBV6-5 and TRBJ1-3, with no clear D. Germline assignment: CDR1 MNHEY and CDR2 SVGAGI. This CDR3 has 15 amino acids. Trimming took 2 bases from V and 0 from J, leaving 8 bases between them. The CDR3 nucleotides are TGTGCCAGCAGTTACACGAGGAACTCTGGAAACACCATATATTTT. Residues: CASSYTRNSGNTIYF.

CDR3 in DNA: TGTGCCAGTAGTGGACAGGGGGCCGGGACTGAAGCTTTCTTT. Its translation is CASSGQGAGTEAFF. The chain uses TRBV19 and TRBJ1-1; 11 bases fit TRBD1. Germline CDR1 LNHDA, CDR2 SQIVND (reference sequence). This CDR3 region has 14 residues. V shed 5 bases, J shed 5 bases, and the junction held 4 bases outside the gene matches. The variable domain in full, completed from reference TRBV19 and TRBJ1-1, reads DGGITQSPKYLFRKEGQNVTLSCEQNLNHDAMYWYRQDPGQGLRLIYYSQIVNDFQKGDIAEGYSVSREKKESFPLTVTSAQKNPTAFYLCASSGQGAGTEAFFGQGTRLTVV.

V usage is TRBV5-1 and J usage is TRBJ1-1, with a possible D match to TRBD1 (5 bases). The length of the CDR3 is 15 residues. CDR1 and CDR2 from the germline V gene are SGHRS and YFSETQ. Trimming took off 1 base at V and 0 bases at J, with 10 bases between the two ends. This CDR3 reads CASSLLQGMNTEAFF. The CDR3 DNA reads as TGCGCCAGCAGCTTGCTGCAGGGTATGAACACTGAAGCTTTCTTT.

In this sample, this clone turned up once. The chain links TRBV10-1 to TRBJ1-2; 12 nucleotides line up with TRBD1. The V gene's germline CDR1 is WNHNN and CDR2 SYGVQD (reference sequence). J was trimmed by 0 bases and V by 6 bases; bases with no gene match: 8. The CDR3 runs to 17 residues. CDR3 region: CASSLRGTGGPNYGYTF. As DNA, the CDR3 is TGCGCCAGCAGCCTCAGAGGGACAGGGGGCCCTAACTATGGCTACACCTTC.

The rearrangement links TRBV10-3 to TRBJ2-3, with D hard to call. Germline lookup yields CDR1 ENHRY and CDR2 SYGVKD. Trimming shortened V by 6 bases and J by 6 bases, and 7 bases separated the two germline ends. The CDR3 contains 11 residues. The CDR3 loop reads CAISIMDTQYF. CDR3 nucleotide sequence: TGTGCCATCAGCATCATGGATACGCAGTATTTT.

Written as DNA, the CDR3 is TGTGCCAGTACCCTAGGTCTAGCGGGGGGGTCCGTGGCGCAGTATTTT. It encodes CASTLGLAGGSVAQYF. This sequence joins TRBV19 and TRBJ2-3; 12 nucleotides match TRBD2. V shed 7 bases and J 10 bases; nucleotides not matched to a gene: 15. CDR1 LNHDA and CDR2 SQIVND come from the germline V gene (reference sequence). The CDR3 spans 16 residues.

The chain recombines TRBV4-2 with TRBJ2-5; 12 bases line up with TRBD2. CDR3 length: 15 amino acids. The ends lost 4 bases at V and 0 bases at J; junction bases unmatched: 0. Germline CDR1 reads LGHNA; CDR2 reads YNFKEQ. The DNA of the CDR3 is TGTGCCAGCAGCCGACTAGCGGGGGACCAAGAGACCCAGTACTTC. Its protein is CASSRLAGDQETQYF.

V and J are TRBV6-2 or TRBV6-3 and TRBJ1-2; a weak D match, TRBD1 (6 bases). Germline V gene sequence: CDR1 MNHEY, CDR2 SVGEGT. V lost 4 bases and J 4 bases, leaving 16 bases between the germline ends. The CDR3 has 15 amino acids. The CDR3 DNA reads as TGTGCCAGCAGTTTTAGCGGGGGCGATACCTATGGCTACACCTTC. This sequence encodes CASSFSGGDTYGYTF.

The CDR3 DNA reads TGCGCCAGCAGCCAAGGAGGGGGGGGCGAAAGCTATGGCTACACCTTC. Its translation: CASSQGGGGESYGYTF. The chain employs TRBV4-3 and TRBJ1-2; D perhaps matches TRBD1 (6 bases). The CDR3 length is 16 residues. The germline V gene has CDR1 LGHNA and CDR2 YSLEER. Trimming took 1 base from V and 4 from J, leaving 16 bases between them.

The chain is built from TRBV4-3 and TRBJ1-6; TRBD1 matches at 8 bases. The CDR3 spans 16 residues. From germline, CDR1 is LGHNA and CDR2 YSLEER. V lost 3 bases and J lost 0; bases outside the gene matches: 1. This CDR3 reads CASSQGQVSYNSPLHF. CDR3 in DNA: TGCGCCAGCAGCCAGGGACAGGTCTCCTATAATTCACCCCTCCACTTT.

The V and J genes are TRBV27 and TRBJ1-6, with 8 nucleotides matching TRBD1. Germline V gene sequence: CDR1 MNHEY, CDR2 SMNVEV (reference sequence). With 2 bases clipped from V and 7 bases from J, the junction kept 7 bases outside the gene matches. The CDR3 contains 16 residues. Here the CDR3 DNA reads TGTGCCAGCAGTTTAAATCCTCGGACAGGGAATTCACCCCTCCACTTT. Encoded protein: CASSLNPRTGNSPLHF.